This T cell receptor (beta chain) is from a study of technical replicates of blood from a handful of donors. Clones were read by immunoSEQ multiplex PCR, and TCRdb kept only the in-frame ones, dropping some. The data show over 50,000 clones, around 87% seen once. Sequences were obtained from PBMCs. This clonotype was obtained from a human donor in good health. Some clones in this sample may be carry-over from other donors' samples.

The CDR3 coding sequence is TGTGCCAGCAGCCCGGGGGCGGGGGGGCTCCGGGAGACCCAGTACTTC. The encoded protein is CASSPGAGGLRETQYF. J is TRBJ2-5 and V is TRBV5-6, with 9 bases fitting TRBD2. The CDR3 has 16 residues. Trimming cost V 4 bases and J 5 bases; bases outside gene matches: 12. The germline CDR1 and CDR2 sequences are SGHDT and YYEEEE.